The 8 T cell receptor beta chains reported below all come from one sample, sequenced in a study of read filtering for tumor transcriptome and immune sequencing. This library used roughly 370 ng RNA and molecular barcoded adaptors spanning alpha/delta and beta/gamma chains. A single record per CDR3 protein comes from TCRdb applying MiXCR to the reads. The data show approximately 62,000 distinct CDR3 sequences, approximately 19% seen once. Sequenced sample: a population of CD138-negative cells sorted from bone marrow. The receptor source for this set is a donor older than 35 with multiple myeloma.

The chain is built from TRBV5-1 and TRBJ2-3, with TRBD2 matching over 14 bases. In germline, CDR1 is SGHRS, CDR2 YFSETQ. CDR3 length equals 18 residues. V shed 4 bases, J shed 6 bases, and the junction held 13 bases outside the gene matches. CDR3 nucleotide sequence: TGCGCCAGCAGCCTGTCGGGACTAGCGGGAGTTGGAGGGGATACGCAGTATTTT. Encoded protein: CASSLSGLAGVGGDTQYF. The full variable domain, completed using reference TRBV5-1 and TRBJ2-3, is KAGVTQTPRYLIKTRGQQVTLSCSPISGHRSVSWYQQTPGQGLQFLFEYFSETQRNKGNFPGRFSGRQFSNSRSEMNVSTLELGDSALYLCASSLSGLAGVGGDTQYFGPGTRLTVL.

This clonotype has ten or more counts. The rearrangement uses TRBV28 and TRBJ2-1; D possibly uses TRBD1 or TRBD2 (5 bases each). Looked up from germline, CDR1 is MDHEN and CDR2 is SYDVKM. CDR3 size: 11 residues. The V gene lost 8 bases and the J gene lost 9 bases, with 11 bases spanning the gap. The CDR3 sequence: CASQRGVEQFF. CDR3 DNA: TGTGCCAGCCAGAGGGGCGTTGAGCAGTTCTTC.

In this sample, this clonotype turned up many times. V is TRBV12-3 or TRBV12-4 and J is TRBJ1-1; possibly TRBD1 for D (6 bases). V lost 4 bases to trimming and J lost 6 bases, with 9 bases between them. The CDR3 contains 12 residues. The CDR3 is CASSSDRPEAFF. DNA for the CDR3: TGTGCCAGCAGTTCGGACAGACCTGAAGCTTTCTTT.

This clonotype has at least ten counts. This chain joins TRBV6-6 and TRBJ2-5; D may be TRBD1 or TRBD2 (5 bases each). This CDR3 region has 14 residues. Germline values: CDR1 MNHNY, CDR2 SVGAGI (reference sequence). Trimming took off 6 bases at V and 8 bases at J, with 19 bases between the two ends. The CDR3 DNA sequence: TGTGCCAGCAGCCCAGGGACGCTCTCGGCTACCCAGTACTTC. Translating gives CASSPGTLSATQYF.

This clonotype was found many times. The V call is TRBV3-1, the J call TRBJ1-2, with D possibly being TRBD1 (5 bases). Trimming pared 1 base from V and 3 bases from J, leaving 12 bases between. The CDR3 spans 15 residues. The V gene's germline CDR1 is LGHDT and CDR2 YNNKEL (reference sequence). CDR3 protein: CASSQGLQGYYGYTF. The DNA of the CDR3 is TGTGCCAGCAGCCAAGGGTTGCAGGGCTACTATGGCTACACCTTC.

This clonotype was recorded at least ten times. The rearrangement joins TRBV20-1 to TRBJ2-5; D perhaps matches TRBD2 (6 bases). V was pared by 3 bases and J by 1 base, with 12 bases between. This CDR3 comprises 14 residues. Germline loops: CDR1 DFQATT, CDR2 SNEGSKA (reference sequence). For the CDR3, the DNA is TGCAGTGCTAGTGAGGCGGGGCTCCAAGAGACCCAGTACTTC. It codes for CSASEAGLQETQYF.

This clonotype was observed many times. The chain couples TRBV7-2 to TRBJ2-5; a possible D gene is TRBD1 (6 bases). This CDR3 is 16 amino acids long. The germline V and J ends were trimmed by 4 bases and 2 bases, with 17 bases remaining between them. The germline V gene has CDR1 SGHTA and CDR2 FQGNSA. DNA for the CDR3: TGTGCCAGCAGCTATGATCAGGGGTTTCTGCAAGAGACCCAGTACTTC. It yields the protein CASSYDQGFLQETQYF. Full variable domain (remainder filled in from reference TRBV7-2 and TRBJ2-5): GAGVSQSPSNKVTEKGKDVELRCDPISGHTALYWYRQSLGQGLEFLIYFQGNSAPDKSGLPSDRFSAERTGGSVSTLTIQRTQQEDSAVYLCASSYDQGFLQETQYFGPGTRLLVL.

The table lists this clonotype with many counts. This chain uses TRBV5-1 with TRBJ2-1, with 7 bases fitting TRBD2. CDR1 SGHRS and CDR2 YFSETQ come from the germline V gene. The trim removed 0 bases at V and 7 bases at J, leaving 7 bases unmatched. The CDR3 totals 15 residues. This CDR3 is CASSLGAGRRNEQFF. The CDR3 DNA follows: TGCGCCAGCAGCTTGGGAGCCGGGAGGAGGAATGAGCAGTTCTTC.